This record looks at one T cell receptor (beta chain) sequence and its context. V gave up 5 bases and J gave up 3 bases, with 10 bases separating them. The CDR3 covers 12 residues. From germline, CDR1 is SQVTM and CDR2 ANQGSEA. This specimen comes from a study of metastatic and nonmetastatic thyroid tumors. The overall study: Malignant thyroid and benign thyroid patients provided blood and tumor or nodule tissue whose repertoires were compared.

In the original workflow: A distant-metastasis classifier for papillary thyroid cancer was built using CDR3 differences across clinicopathological groups. TCRdb called clones again from the PCR reads with MiXCR. The V and J calls and clone size come from TCRdb's table, not from the authors' own analysis. This sample has 20,000 to 30,000 clones, with 20% to 25% found just once. All patients were treatment-naive before thyroid surgery. The genes are TRBV29-1 and TRBJ2-5; D is perhaps TRBD1 (6 bases). The receptor comes from a male donor with papillary thyroid cancer or a benign thyroid nodule (not recorded which). Some clones in this sample may be carry-over from other donors' samples. The sequencing sample was made of blood. CDR3 coding DNA: TGCAGCGTTCGGACAGACAAAGAGACCCAGTACTTC. Its protein is CSVRTDKETQYF.